This passage covers 22 T cell receptor beta chains from one sample sequenced in a study of cytomegalovirus exposure and HLA in healthy donors. Amplification used 60 Vbeta primers and 13 Jbeta primers. Sequencing was performed with immunoSEQ multiplex PCR; in TCRdb, only in-frame clones are kept and a portion is missing. The sample table includes approximately 140,000 clones. Sequenced sample: PBMCs. These receptors all stem from a woman in her fifties or sixties in good health and CMV-seronegative.

This sequence joins TRBV6-5 and TRBJ1-3; 7 bases align to TRBD1. Germline CDR1 is MNHEY and CDR2 is SVGAGI. The CDR3 is made up of 14 amino acids. V lost 5 bases to trimming and J lost 7 bases; unmatched junction nucleotides: 8. CDR3 sequence: CASSPTGIDNTIYF. The DNA for the CDR3 is TGTGCCAGCAGTCCGACAGGGATCGACAACACCATATATTTT.

The chain has TRBV4-1 and TRBJ2-6; no clear D gene. The CDR3 spans 15 residues. V lost 2 bases and J lost 4, with 9 bases in between. Germline V CDR1 and CDR2: MGHRA, YSYEKL. The CDR3: CASSQLGSGANVLTF. The CDR3 nucleotides read TGCGCCAGCAGCCAACTCGGGTCCGGGGCCAACGTCCTGACTTTC.

The chain uses TRBV7-6 and TRBJ2-1; no reliable D call. The length of the CDR3 is 13 residues. CDR1 and CDR2 (germline): SGHVS, FNYEAQ. The V end was cut by 4 bases, the J end by 6 bases, with 10 bases between. Here the CDR3 reads CASSSQVGNEQFF. CDR3 DNA: TGTGCCAGCAGCTCCCAGGTTGGCAATGAGCAGTTCTTC. The variable domain in full, with the rest retrieved from reference TRBV7-6 and TRBJ2-1, is GAGVSQSPRYKVTKRGQDVALRCDPISGHVSLYWYRQALGQGPEFLTYFNYEAQQDKSGLPNDRFSAERPEGSISTLTIQRTEQRDSAMYRCASSSQVGNEQFFGPGTRLTVL.

The rearrangement uses TRBV27 and TRBJ2-6, with a weak D call TRBD1 (7 bases). CDR3 size: 16 residues. Trimming took 5 bases from V and 4 from J, leaving 15 bases between them. Germline V gene sequence: CDR1 MNHEY, CDR2 SMNVEV (reference sequence). CDR3 residues: CASSTSGGSGANVLTF. CDR3 nucleotide sequence: TGTGCCAGCAGTACGTCAGGGGGGTCGGGGGCCAACGTCCTGACTTTC.

The chain employs TRBV4-1 and TRBJ2-3, with TRBD2 matching over 10 bases. The CDR3 runs 19 residues. CDR1 and CDR2 from the germline V gene are MGHRA and YSYEKL. J gave up 1 base and V 0 bases, and 10 bases lay outside the gene matches. The CDR3 DNA follows: TGCGCCAGCAGCCAAGATCGGCTAGCGGGGGAGCCGCGCACAGATACGCAGTATTTT. It is translated as CASSQDRLAGEPRTDTQYF.

This chain links TRBV7-8 with TRBJ2-7; a possible D gene is TRBD2 (6 bases). CDR3 length equals 14 residues. Trimming stripped 3 bases from V and 3 bases from J, with 12 bases between. The germline gives CDR1 SGHVS, CDR2 FQNEAQ. The CDR3 DNA is TGTGCCAGCAGCTTGGGAGGCGCTGGCTACGAGCAGTACTTC. As protein: CASSLGGAGYEQYF.

V and J are TRBV5-6 and TRBJ1-4; 7 bases line up with TRBD1. This CDR3 is built from 14 residues. The germline CDR1 and CDR2 sequences are SGHDT and YYEEEE. With V trimmed by 6 bases and J by 7 bases, 9 bases remained unmatched. The CDR3 here is CASNPDRDGEKLFF. CDR3 DNA sequence: TGTGCCAGCAATCCTGACAGGGATGGTGAAAAACTGTTTTTT. The full variable domain, with the rest looked up from reference TRBV5-6 and TRBJ1-4, is DAGVTQSPTHLIKTRGQQVTLRCSPKSGHDTVSWYQQALGQGPQFIFQYYEEEERQRGNFPDRFSGHQFPNYSSELNVNALLLGDSALYLCASNPDRDGEKLFFGSGTQLSVL.

The chain is built from TRBV6-1 and TRBJ2-7; D not resolved. V was shortened by 3 bases and J by 4 bases, with 7 bases between the two germline ends. Germline V gene sequence: CDR1 MNHNS, CDR2 SASEGT. The CDR3 has 12 residues. The CDR3 spells CASSDSSYEQYF. Written as DNA, the CDR3 is TGTGCCAGCAGTGACAGTTCTTACGAGCAGTACTTC.

The chain joins TRBV5-6 to TRBJ2-5; no clear D. Germline lookup yields CDR1 SGHDT and CDR2 YYEEEE. V lost 0 bases and J lost 4, with 13 bases in between. The CDR3 runs to 15 residues. CDR3 region: CASSLVEAVGETQYF. The CDR3 bases are TGTGCCAGCAGCTTGGTTGAGGCGGTTGGAGAGACCCAGTACTTC.

This chain joins TRBV2 and TRBJ2-7; D possibly corresponds to TRBD1 (6 bases). Germline values: CDR1 SNHLY, CDR2 FYNNEI. With 6 bases removed from V and 2 bases from J, the gap between germline ends came to 11 bases. The CDR3 has 13 amino acids. This chain's CDR3 is CASRPQGTYEQYF. CDR3 coding DNA: TGTGCCAGCAGGCCCCAGGGGACCTACGAGCAGTACTTC.

The genes are TRBV2 and TRBJ2-3, with a possible D match to TRBD1 (6 bases). The CDR3 is 14 residues long. The V gene lost 6 bases and the J gene lost 3 bases, with 13 bases spanning the gap. Germline V gives CDR1 SNHLY, CDR2 FYNNEI. CDR3 in amino acids: CASSFLGQTDTQYF. The CDR3 nucleotides read TGTGCCAGCAGCTTCCTTGGACAGACAGATACGCAGTATTTT.

The rearrangement uses TRBV5-4 and TRBJ1-4; 8 bases align to TRBD1. There are 15 residues in the CDR3. The V segment lost 4 bases and the J segment 7 bases; nucleotides outside the gene matches: 9. Germline loops: CDR1 SGHNT, CDR2 YYREEE (reference sequence). DNA of the CDR3: TGTGCCAGCAGCGAACCCGGGACAGGCGGTGAAAAACTGTTTTTT. This sequence encodes CASSEPGTGGEKLFF.

This chain connects TRBV28 to TRBJ2-1; 7 nucleotides line up with TRBD2. Germline-derived CDR1 and CDR2 are MDHEN and SYDVKM. The CDR3 has 15 residues. After removal of 6 bases from V and 5 bases from J, the junction contained 10 bases not matched to a gene. The CDR3 nucleotides read TGTGCCAGCAGCCCCCCTGGCGGGGGTCACAATGAGCAGTTCTTC. Translating it yields CASSPPGGGHNEQFF.

This chain uses TRBV5-1 with TRBJ2-3, with no clear D. The germline V gene has CDR1 SGHRS and CDR2 YFSETQ. V was clipped by 0 bases and J by 9 bases, with 14 bases between them. The CDR3 sequence is 14 residues long. The CDR3 protein is CASSLVTFDTTQYF. Written as DNA, the CDR3 is TGCGCCAGCAGCTTGGTTACTTTTGACACCACGCAGTATTTT.

The J gene is TRBJ1-2, the V gene TRBV6-5; no clear D gene. V was pared by 2 bases and J by 4 bases, with 11 bases between. Per germline, CDR1 MNHEY and CDR2 SVGAGI. The CDR3 contains 14 residues. The CDR3 sequence: CASSYAGWSYGYTF. The CDR3 DNA sequence: TGTGCCAGCAGTTACGCGGGATGGTCCTATGGCTACACCTTC.

The chain recombines TRBV4-3 with TRBJ2-7, with 7 bases lining up with TRBD2. Losses at the gene ends were 5 bases for V and 0 bases for J; bases not matched to a gene: 4. There are 14 residues in the CDR3. Germline V gene lookup returns CDR1 LGHNA and CDR2 YSLEER. Here the CDR3 DNA reads TGCGCCAGCAGCGACAGCGGGAACTCCTACGAGCAGTACTTC. It codes for CASSDSGNSYEQYF.

The chain has TRBV27 and TRBJ1-2, with TRBD1 matching 8 bases. The CDR3 sequence is 14 residues long. Germline CDR1 and CDR2: MNHEY and SMNVEV (reference sequence). V was pared by 3 bases and J by 6 bases, with 6 bases of the junction left unmatched. The CDR3 sequence is CASSLVQGEDGYTF. The CDR3 DNA is TGTGCCAGCAGTTTGGTACAGGGGGAGGATGGCTACACCTTC.

The chain recombines TRBV5-4 with TRBJ1-1; D may be TRBD1 (6 bases). The CDR3 covers 16 residues. V lost 0 bases and J lost 0, with 12 bases in between. Germline V gene lookup returns CDR1 SGHNT and CDR2 YYREEE (reference sequence). The CDR3 DNA sequence: TGTGCCAGCAGCTTGGCGGGGACATTCCTGAACACTGAAGCTTTCTTT. Residues: CASSLAGTFLNTEAFF.

The V gene is TRBV18, the J gene TRBJ2-7; maybe TRBD2 (6 bases). V lost 0 bases to trimming and J lost 0 bases, with 12 bases between them. CDR1 KGHSH and CDR2 LQKENI come from the germline V gene. This CDR3 is 16 amino acids long. The CDR3 DNA follows: TGTGCCAGCTCACCACCGAAGGGGACTTTCTCCTACGAGCAGTACTTC. This codes for CASSPPKGTFSYEQYF.

The chain links TRBV5-1 to TRBJ2-7; the D gene is possibly TRBD1 (7 bases). Per germline, CDR1 SGHRS and CDR2 YFSETQ. The V and J ends lost 4 bases and 5 bases respectively, with 19 bases between them. The CDR3 runs to 15 residues. CDR3 nucleotide sequence: TGCGCCAGCAGCCCAGGGGGGAGGCCCGGCCACGAGCAGTACTTC. It codes for CASSPGGRPGHEQYF.

The rearrangement joins TRBV5-5 to TRBJ1-3; D gene unclear. CDR1 is SGHKS and CDR2 is YYEKEE in the germline V gene (reference sequence). This CDR3 has 15 residues. The V end was cut by 3 bases, the J end by 0 bases, with 10 bases between. Written as DNA, the CDR3 is TGTGCCAGCAGCTCCCTAGCCCACTCTGGAAACACCATATATTTT. Protein sequence: CASSSLAHSGNTIYF.

V and J are TRBV2 and TRBJ1-4; 8 bases fit TRBD1. The CDR3 covers 16 residues. V trimming: 4 bases; J trimming: 0 bases; junction bases outside the gene matches: 4. Germline V gene data show CDR1 as SNHLY and CDR2 as FYNNEI. CDR3 in DNA: TGTGCCAGCAGTGGACAACAGGGGGCAACTAATGAAAAACTGTTTTTT. This gives the protein CASSGQQGATNEKLFF.